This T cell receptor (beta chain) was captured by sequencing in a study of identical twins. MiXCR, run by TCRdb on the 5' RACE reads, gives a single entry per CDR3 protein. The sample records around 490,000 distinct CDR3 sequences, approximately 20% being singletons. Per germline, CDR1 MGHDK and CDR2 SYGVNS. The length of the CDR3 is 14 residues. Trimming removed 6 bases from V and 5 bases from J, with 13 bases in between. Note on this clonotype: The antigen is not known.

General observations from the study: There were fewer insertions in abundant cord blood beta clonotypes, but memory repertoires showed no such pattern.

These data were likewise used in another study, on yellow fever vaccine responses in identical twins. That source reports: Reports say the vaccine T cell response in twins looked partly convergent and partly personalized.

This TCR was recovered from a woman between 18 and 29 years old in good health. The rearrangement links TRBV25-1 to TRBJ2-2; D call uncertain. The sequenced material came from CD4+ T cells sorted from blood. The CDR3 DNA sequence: TGTGCCAGCAGCGCCTCCATGGGGACCGGGGAGCTGTTTTTT. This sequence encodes CASSASMGTGELFF.